This T cell receptor beta chain originates from a study of fetal regulatory T cell absence and autoimmunity. Study-wide findings and caveats: Pancreas TCRs were oligoclonally enriched versus cord blood, some clones over 100-fold.

TCRdb's table, derived via immunoSEQ multiplex PCR, lists solely in-frame clones and lacks some. The sample lists 85,000 to 100,000 clones, 60% to 80% occurring once. Note on this clone: Its antigen remains unknown. This sample also contains other DNA sequences that code for the same CDR3.

Trimming left V 0 bases short and J 2 bases short, with 8 bases between. The CDR3 has 14 residues. Germline loops: CDR1 SGHNT, CDR2 YYREEE (reference sequence). This receptor was obtained from a male donor with IPEX syndrome. The V call is TRBV5-4, the J call TRBJ2-5, with D possibly TRBD2 on 6 matching bases. The specimen was pancreas tissue. CDR3 protein: CASSLGRGQETQYF. The CDR3 region has the DNA TGTGCCAGCAGCTTGGGCCGGGGGCAAGAGACCCAGTACTTC.